The rows below give T cell receptor beta chains drawn from one sample of a study of blood T cell repertoires in COVID-19. Assay used: immunoSEQ multiplex PCR; TCRdb lists only in-frame clones, some missing. Of approximately 100,000 clones in the sample, about 84% are singletons; the top ten hold 20% to 30%. The specimen sequenced was peripheral blood. The receptors stem from a human donor in a cohort sampled during active COVID-19. Both conserved end residues are part of each CDR3. The order of the fields is V gene, J gene, D gene, clone size, CDR3 DNA, CDR3 protein. A D gene is named only where the DNA matches it firmly. Size values are once, few and many counts, or a class for expanded clones, and some rows have none.

TRBV12-3/TRBV12-4	TRBJ2-7	-	-	TGTGCCAGCAGTTTTACGGGGACCTACGAGCAGTACTTC	CASSFTGTYEQYF
TRBV28	TRBJ1-1	-	-	TGTGCCAGCAGTCCACACTCAGGGGTAACTGAAGCTTTCTTT	CASSPHSGVTEAFF
TRBV5-1	TRBJ2-3	TRBD2	-	TGCGCCAGCAGCTTGGTGATCGGGGGGGCGACAGATACGCAGTATTTT	CASSLVIGGATDTQYF
TRBV5-4	TRBJ2-1	TRBD2	-	TGTGCCAGCAGCCCATGGACTAGCGGGAGCGGGGAGCAGTTCTTC	CASSPWTSGSGEQFF
TRBV9	TRBJ2-1	-	few	TGTGCCAGCAGCGCCCAAGGGGGAGTAGTGGTTGGAAATGAGCAGTTCTTC	CASSAQGGVVVGNEQFF
TRBV18	TRBJ1-1	-	-	TGTGCCAGCTCACCGATCGAGGAGGGGGAAGCTTTCTTT	CASSPIEEGEAFF
TRBV9	TRBJ2-1	TRBD2	-	TGTGCCAGCAGCCTGAGCGGGGGGGGCGTCGGTGAGCAGTTCTTC	CASSLSGGGVGEQFF
TRBV3-1/TRBV3-2	TRBJ2-2	TRBD2	-	TGTGCCAGCAGCCAAGATCCCCTAGCGGGCCTCCTATTGAACACCGGGGAGCTGTTTTTT	CASSQDPLAGLLLNTGELFF
TRBV14	TRBJ2-7	TRBD2	-	TGTGCCAGCAGCCAATTACTAGCGGGAGGCGAGCAGTACTTC	CASSQLLAGGEQYF
TRBV18	TRBJ2-5	-	-	TGTGCCAGCTCACTCGAAGAGACCCAGTACTTC	CASSLEETQYF
TRBV5-1	TRBJ2-5	-	few	TGCGCCAGCAGCAGGATGCGGCCAAGGGAGACCCAGTACTTC	CASSRMRPRETQYF
TRBV5-1	TRBJ1-4	-	few	TGCGCCAGCAGCTTGAGAAGGGGTGAAAAACTGTTTTTT	CASSLRRGEKLFF
TRBV19	TRBJ2-5	TRBD2	once	TGTGCCAGTAGTCCCCTGACTAGCGGGCCTGGGGAGACCCAGTACTTC	CASSPLTSGPGETQYF
TRBV6-2/TRBV6-3	TRBJ2-7	-	-	TGTGCCAGCAGCTTGACCCAGGGAGGTCCCTACGAGCAGTACTTC	CASSLTQGGPYEQYF
TRBV9	TRBJ2-5	TRBD1	few	TGTGCCAGCAGCCCGCGGGACAGGCGGGAGACCCAGTACTTC	CASSPRDRRETQYF
TRBV4-3	TRBJ2-2	TRBD2	-	TGCGCCAGCAGCCAACAAACTAGCGGAGCGAACACCGGGGAGCTGTTTTTT	CASSQQTSGANTGELFF
TRBV27	TRBJ2-7	TRBD1	once	TGTGCCAGCAGTTTATCCCCCGACAGGGGTCACGAGCAGTACTTC	CASSLSPDRGHEQYF
TRBV6-2/TRBV6-3	TRBJ1-5	TRBD1	-	TGTGCCAGCAGTGATACAGGGGATCCCCATCAGCCCCAGCATTTT	CASSDTGDPHQPQHF
TRBV5-5	TRBJ2-1	TRBD1	-	TGTGCCAGCAGTTCCGGGACAGGGGGCTCCAATGAGCAGTTCTTC	CASSSGTGGSNEQFF
TRBV12-3/TRBV12-4	TRBJ2-5	-	-	TGTGCCAGCAGCCTCGGACTTGAGACCCAGTACTTC	CASSLGLETQYF
TRBV5-1	TRBJ1-1	-	-	TGCGCCAGCAGCCGACTCCAGAGGGACACTGAAGCTTTCTTT	CASSRLQRDTEAFF
TRBV7-2	TRBJ2-1	-	-	TGTGCCAGCAGCTTTGATCCACTGATAAGGGGCAATGAGCAGTTCTTC	CASSFDPLIRGNEQFF
TRBV7-9	TRBJ2-7	TRBD1	-	TGTGCCAGCAGCCCCGGGACAGGGCTCTACGAGCAGTACTTC	CASSPGTGLYEQYF
TRBV2	TRBJ1-5	-	-	TGTGCCAGCACCGGGGGCAATCAGCCCCAGCATTTT	CASTGGNQPQHF